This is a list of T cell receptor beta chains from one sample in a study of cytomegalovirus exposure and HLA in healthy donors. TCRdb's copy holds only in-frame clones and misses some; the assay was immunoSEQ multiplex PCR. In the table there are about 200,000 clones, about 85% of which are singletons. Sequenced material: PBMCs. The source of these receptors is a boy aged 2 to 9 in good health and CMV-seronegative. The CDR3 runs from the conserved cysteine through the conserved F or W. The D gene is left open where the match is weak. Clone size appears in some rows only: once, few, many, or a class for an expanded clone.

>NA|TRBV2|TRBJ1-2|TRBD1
TGTGCCAGTCCCGGGACAGGGAGCGGCTACACCTTC
CASPGTGSGYTF
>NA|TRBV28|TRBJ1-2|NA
TGTGCCAGCAGTTTAACCAGGGGCGCGGGGGGCAACTATGGCTACACCTTC
CASSLTRGAGGNYGYTF
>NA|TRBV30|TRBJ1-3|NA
TGTGCCTGGAGTTTCGGGGACTCTGGAAACACCATATATTTT
CAWSFGDSGNTIYF
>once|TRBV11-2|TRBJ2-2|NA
NA
CASSLKSPGSCFF
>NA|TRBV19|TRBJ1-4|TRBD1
TGTGCCAGTAGTATTCCGGGACAGGGGGCAACTAATGAAAAACTGTTTTTT
CASSIPGQGATNEKLFF
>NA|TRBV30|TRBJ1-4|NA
TGTGCCTGGAGTGTAGGGGCACCGGATGCTAATGAAAAACTGTTTTTT
CAWSVGAPDANEKLFF
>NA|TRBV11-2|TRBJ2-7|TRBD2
TGTGCCAGCAGCCGTGGACTAGCTATGGCCTACGAGCAGTACTTC
CASSRGLAMAYEQYF
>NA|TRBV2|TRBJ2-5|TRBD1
TGTGCCAGCACCGGCGGGGACAGGGGTCCGAAAGAGACCCAGTACTTC
CASTGGDRGPKETQYF
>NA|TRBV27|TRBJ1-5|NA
TGTGCCAGCAGTTTCAGGGGCTACCAGCCCCAGCATTTT
CASSFRGYQPQHF
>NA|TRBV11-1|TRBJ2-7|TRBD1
TGTGCCAGCAGCTTGCGACAGGGTCAGGCCTACGAGCAGTACTTC
CASSLRQGQAYEQYF
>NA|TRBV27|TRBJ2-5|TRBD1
TGTGCCAGCAGTTGGGGACAGGGAGAGACCCAGTACTTC
CASSWGQGETQYF
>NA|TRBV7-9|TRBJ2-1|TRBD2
TGTGCCAGCAGCTTAGCGTTGGAGGGAGGGCACCCGTTCTTC
CASSLALEGGHPFF
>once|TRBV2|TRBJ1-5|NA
TGTGCCAGCAATCCTTTCGGTCCAGGGGAAATGGGCAATCAGCCCCAGCATTTT
CASNPFGPGEMGNQPQHF
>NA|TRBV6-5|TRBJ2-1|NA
TGTGCCAGCAGCCACCGGACAGGGAGGGACAATGAGCAGTTCTTC
CASSHRTGRDNEQFF
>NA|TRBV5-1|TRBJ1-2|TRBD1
TGCGCCAGCAGCTCCTTTAGGGGGCGCGAGTATGGATATGGCTACACCTTC
CASSSFRGREYGYGYTF
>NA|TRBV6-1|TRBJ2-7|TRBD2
TGTGCCAGCATTGCTAGCGGGGGCTCCTACGAGCAGTACTTC
CASIASGGSYEQYF
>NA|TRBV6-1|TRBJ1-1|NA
TGTGCCAGCGCGACGGGGGGGTCGAACACTGAAGCTTTCTTT
CASATGGSNTEAFF
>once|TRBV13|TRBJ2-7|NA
TGTGCCAGCAGCCCATACGACAGATCCTACTACGAGCAGTACTTC
CASSPYDRSYYEQYF
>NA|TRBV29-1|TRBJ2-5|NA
TGCAGCGAGACTAGTTTGAAGACCCAGTACTTC
CSETSLKTQYF
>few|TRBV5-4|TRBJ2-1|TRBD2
TGTGCCAGCAGTCCCTCCTTGGAGGGAGGGATCAATGAGCAGTTCTTC
CASSPSLEGGINEQFF
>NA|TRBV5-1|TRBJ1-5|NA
TGCGCCAGCAGCTTGGCAGGTGATCAGCCCCAGCATTTT
CASSLAGDQPQHF
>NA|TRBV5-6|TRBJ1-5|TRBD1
TGTGCCAGCAGCTTCGGGGGACAGATCCGCCCCTATAGCAATCAGCCCCAGCATTTT
CASSFGGQIRPYSNQPQHF
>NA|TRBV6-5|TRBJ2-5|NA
TGTGCCAGCAGTTTCACTAAAATCCAAGAGACCCAGTACTTC
CASSFTKIQETQYF
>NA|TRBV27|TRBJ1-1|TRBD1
TGTGCCAGCAGTCTCGACAGGGGTCGGACTGAAGCTTTCTTT
CASSLDRGRTEAFF
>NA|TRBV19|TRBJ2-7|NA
TGTGCCAGTAGTATGCAACCCATCTCGCGGGGAGCCTACGAGCAGTACTTC
CASSMQPISRGAYEQYF
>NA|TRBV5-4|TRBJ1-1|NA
TGTGCCAGCAGCTTGGTACGGGGAATGAACACTGAAGCTTTCTTT
CASSLVRGMNTEAFF
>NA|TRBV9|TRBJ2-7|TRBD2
TGTGCCAGCAGCAAAAGACTAGCGGGAGGGTACGAGCAGTACTTC
CASSKRLAGGYEQYF
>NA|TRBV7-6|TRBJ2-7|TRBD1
TGTGCCAGCAGCTCCGCGTTGACAGGGGAAGGCAACCCCTACGAGCAGTACTTC
CASSSALTGEGNPYEQYF
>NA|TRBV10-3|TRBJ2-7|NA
TGTGCCATCAGTGGGCGGCTACGAGATCCGGGGTCCCTCTACGAGCAGTACTTC
CAISGRLRDPGSLYEQYF
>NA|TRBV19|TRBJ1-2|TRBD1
TGTGCCAGTAGTACCGACAGGGGAGGCGGCTACACCTTC
CASSTDRGGGYTF
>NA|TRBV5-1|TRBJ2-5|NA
TGCGCCAGCAGCTTTAGTGCCCGCGAGACCCAGTACTTC
CASSFSARETQYF
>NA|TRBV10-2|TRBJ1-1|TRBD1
TGCGCCAGCAGTGACGACAGGGTTAACACTGAAGCTTTCTTT
CASSDDRVNTEAFF
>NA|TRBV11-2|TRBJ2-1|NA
TGTGCCAGCAGCTCCCCTCCAGGCGACTCCTACAATGAGCAGTTCTTC
CASSSPPGDSYNEQFF
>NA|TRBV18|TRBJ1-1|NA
TGTGCCAGCTCACCATGGCAGGGGAAAGAACCAAACACTGAAGCTTTCTTT
CASSPWQGKEPNTEAFF
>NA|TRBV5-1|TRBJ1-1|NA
TGCGCCAGCAGCTTGGCCGGTCCTGGATCGGTTGGGGGCAGGGAGTTAACTGAAGCTTTCTTT
CASSLAGPGSVGGRELTEAFF
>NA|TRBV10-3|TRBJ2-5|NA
TGTGCCATCAGCTCCATAACTGACAGTGGGCAAGAGACCCAGTACTTC
CAISSITDSGQETQYF
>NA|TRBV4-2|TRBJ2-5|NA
TGTGCCAGCAGCCAAGAACCCCCGGGAGAAGGGGAGACCCAGTACTTC
CASSQEPPGEGETQYF
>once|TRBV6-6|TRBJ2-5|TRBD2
TGTGCCAGCAGAAAACCGGGACTAGCGGGAAAAGAGACCCAGTACTTC
CASRKPGLAGKETQYF
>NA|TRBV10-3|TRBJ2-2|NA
TGTGCCATCAAACCGGGACTCCGAGGGAACACCGGGGAGCTGTTTTTT
CAIKPGLRGNTGELFF